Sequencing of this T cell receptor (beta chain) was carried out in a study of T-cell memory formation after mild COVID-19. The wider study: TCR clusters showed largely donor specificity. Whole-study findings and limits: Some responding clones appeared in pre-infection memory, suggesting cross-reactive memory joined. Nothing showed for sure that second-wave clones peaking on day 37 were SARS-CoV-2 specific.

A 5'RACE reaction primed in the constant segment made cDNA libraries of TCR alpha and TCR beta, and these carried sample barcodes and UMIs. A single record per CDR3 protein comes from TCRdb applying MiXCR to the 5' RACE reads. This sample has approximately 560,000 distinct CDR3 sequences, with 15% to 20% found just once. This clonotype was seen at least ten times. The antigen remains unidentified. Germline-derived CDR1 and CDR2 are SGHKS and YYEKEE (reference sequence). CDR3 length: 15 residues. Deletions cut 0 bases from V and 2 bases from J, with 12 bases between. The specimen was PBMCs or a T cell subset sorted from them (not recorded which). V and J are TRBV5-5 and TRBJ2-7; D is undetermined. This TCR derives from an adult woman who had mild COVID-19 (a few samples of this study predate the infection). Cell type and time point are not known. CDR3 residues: CASSLESHPTYEQYF. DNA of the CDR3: TGTGCCAGCAGCTTGGAATCCCACCCAACCTACGAGCAGTACTTC.